The 15 T cell receptor beta chains below were found in one sample sequenced in a study of early T cells in non-severe SARS-CoV-2 infection (dated by TCRdb to the early 2020s). The receptor library was made with 5' RACE. TCRdb lists the instrument as NextSeq 500. Using fastp at Q25 and MiXCR, TCRdb reprocessed the public reads and kept productive beta chains. Rows with a matching CDR3 protein are joined into one entry that keeps the most common DNA and genes. The sample includes some 28,000 distinct CDR3 sequences, with approximately 5.6% observed a single time. The ten top clones hold approximately 23% of the sample. Sequenced: whole blood. These receptors originate from an adult who was a healthcare worker with PCR-confirmed SARS-CoV-2 infection or an uninfected control (not recorded which).

This clonotype was counted at least ten times. The chain employs TRBV5-1 and TRBJ2-2, with D perhaps TRBD1 or TRBD2 (6 bases each). The CDR3 covers 15 residues. Per the germline V gene, CDR1 is SGHRS and CDR2 is YFSETQ. V lost 5 bases and J lost 2, with 13 bases in between. CDR3 in DNA: TGCGCCAGCAGTACGGGGGCGCCAAACACCGGGGAGCTGTTTTTT. It codes for CASSTGAPNTGELFF. The full variable domain, completed using reference TRBV5-1 and TRBJ2-2, is KAGVTQTPRYLIKTRGQQVTLSCSPISGHRSVSWYQQTPGQGLQFLFEYFSETQRNKGNFPGRFSGRQFSNSRSEMNVSTLELGDSALYLCASSTGAPNTGELFFGEGSRLTVL.

DNA for the CDR3: TGTGCCAGCAGCCAGACTAGCGGGAGGACAGATACGCAGTATTTT. Protein sequence: CASSQTSGRTDTQYF. The chain has TRBV7-3 and TRBJ2-3, with TRBD2 matching over 13 bases. Per the germline V gene, CDR1 is SGHTA and CDR2 is FQGTGA. V was pared by 5 bases and J by 3 bases, with 2 bases of the junction left unmatched. The CDR3 sequence is 15 residues long.

In its sample, this clonotype was seen many times. This chain joins TRBV28 and TRBJ2-7; the match to TRBD1 covers 12 bases. The V segment lost 5 bases and the J segment 6 bases; nucleotides outside the gene matches: 8. Germline CDR1 is MDHEN and CDR2 is SYDVKM. The CDR3 is 15 amino acids. CDR3 nucleotide sequence: TGTGCCAGCAGTGGGACAGGGGGCGGTGTGGCCGAGCAGTACTTC. Translating it yields CASSGTGGGVAEQYF. The variable domain in full, with the rest retrieved from reference TRBV28 and TRBJ2-7, is DVKVTQSSRYLVKRTGEKVFLECVQDMDHENMFWYRQDPGLGLRLIYFSYDVKMKEKGDIPEGYSVSREKKERFSLILESASTNQTSMYLCASSGTGGGVAEQYFGPGTRLTVT.

This clonotype was picked up many times. This sequence joins TRBV6-6 and TRBJ2-3, with 13 bases matching TRBD2. Germline trimming cut 10 bases from V and 2 bases from J; bases unmatched to any gene: 15. The CDR3 is 18 amino acids. Germline assignment: CDR1 MNHNY and CDR2 SVGAGI (reference sequence). Here the CDR3 DNA reads TGTGCCACCATTGGGACTAGCGGGGCCCTAAGGCTCACAGATACGCAGTATTTT. It is translated as CATIGTSGALRLTDTQYF.

The chain links TRBV18 to TRBJ1-1; D ambiguous. Trimming shortened V by 2 bases and J by 2 bases, and 15 bases separated the two germline ends. Germline lookup yields CDR1 KGHSH and CDR2 LQKENI. There are 16 residues in the CDR3. For the CDR3, the DNA is TGTGCCAGCTCACCATTGGAGGCCAGATATAACACTGAAGCTTTCTTT. Translating gives CASSPLEARYNTEAFF.

This clonotype showed up many times. The J gene is TRBJ2-3, the V gene TRBV28, with TRBD1 matching over 7 bases. Germline V gene lookup returns CDR1 MDHEN and CDR2 SYDVKM. With 10 bases clipped from V and 6 bases from J, the junction kept 4 bases outside the gene matches. The CDR3 extends over 11 amino acids. The CDR3 DNA sequence: TGTGCCACCTTACAGGGGGATACGCAGTATTTT. Translating gives CATLQGDTQYF. Drawing the rest from reference TRBV28 and TRBJ2-3, the complete variable domain is DVKVTQSSRYLVKRTGEKVFLECVQDMDHENMFWYRQDPGLGLRLIYFSYDVKMKEKGDIPEGYSVSREKKERFSLILESASTNQTSMYLCATLQGDTQYFGPGTRLTVL.

In its sample, this clonotype was seen many times. This chain uses TRBV5-5 with TRBJ2-7; D is perhaps TRBD1 (6 bases). This CDR3 is 14 amino acids long. V was shortened by 4 bases and J by 3 bases, with 14 bases between the two germline ends. CDR1 is SGHKS, CDR2 YYEKEE, per germline (reference sequence). The CDR3 region has the DNA TGTGCCAGCAGCCGACAACTGGACAGCTACGAGCAGTACTTC. It specifies CASSRQLDSYEQYF.

At least ten counts were recorded for this clonotype. The V gene is TRBV19, the J gene TRBJ2-6; TRBD2 matches 11 bases. The CDR3 spans 15 residues. Germline V gene sequence: CDR1 LNHDA, CDR2 SQIVND (reference sequence). Trimming removed 3 bases from V and 12 bases from J; junction bases left unmatched: 7. CDR3 bases: TGTGCCAGTAGTATTGTGACTAGCGGGACGCCCGTCCTGACTTTC. Amino acids: CASSIVTSGTPVLTF. Variable domain in full (rest from reference TRBV19 and TRBJ2-6): DGGITQSPKYLFRKEGQNVTLSCEQNLNHDAMYWYRQDPGQGLRLIYYSQIVNDFQKGDIAEGYSVSREKKESFPLTVTSAQKNPTAFYLCASSIVTSGTPVLTFGAGSRLTVL.

At least ten counts were recorded for this clonotype. The chain combines TRBV3-1 with TRBJ2-2, with D unclear. Germline V gene lookup returns CDR1 LGHDT and CDR2 YNNKEL (reference sequence). The CDR3 spans 12 residues. Between the trimmed V and J ends, which lost 4 bases and 4 bases, there was a span of 4 bases. Written as DNA, the CDR3 is TGTGCCAGCAGCCTGCGCACCGGGGAGCTGTTTTTT. This gives the protein CASSLRTGELFF.

Only a few counts were recorded for this clonotype. The rearrangement joins TRBV12-3 or TRBV12-4 to TRBJ2-7, with a weak D call TRBD2 (6 bases). Trimming shortened V by 6 bases and J by 0 bases, and 9 bases separated the two germline ends. CDR3 size: 13 residues. The CDR3 bases are TGTGCCAGCAGAGGGACTGTCTCCTACGAGCAGTACTTC. This translates into CASRGTVSYEQYF.

This clonotype was observed many times. J is TRBJ2-2 and V is TRBV12-3 or TRBV12-4; D is unresolved. CDR3 length equals 13 residues. V lost 10 bases and J 1 base, leaving 10 bases between the germline ends. CDR3 DNA sequence: TGTGCCACCCAGCGCCTGAACACCGGGGAGCTGTTTTTT. It encodes CATQRLNTGELFF.

This clonotype was picked up many times. The genes are TRBV24-1 and TRBJ2-7; D gene ambiguous. This CDR3 has 15 amino acids. V lost 4 bases and J 2 bases, leaving 14 bases between the germline ends. Germline loops: CDR1 KGHDR, CDR2 SFDVKD. The CDR3 loop reads CATSDSFAATYEQYF. The CDR3 DNA follows: TGTGCCACCAGTGACTCCTTCGCGGCAACCTACGAGCAGTACTTC.

The chain joins TRBV7-9 to TRBJ2-3, with TRBD2 matching over 8 bases. Trimming cost V 5 bases and J 4 bases; bases outside gene matches: 5. CDR1 and CDR2 from the germline V gene are SEHNR and FQNEAQ (reference sequence). The CDR3 length is 14 residues. The CDR3 DNA reads as TGTGCCAGCAGCCCGTTAGCGGGACCAGATACGCAGTATTTT. Translated: CASSPLAGPDTQYF. The variable domain in full, completed from reference TRBV7-9 and TRBJ2-3, reads DTGVSQNPRHKITKRGQNVTFRCDPISEHNRLYWYRQTLGQGPEFLTYFQNEAQLEKSRLLSDRFSAERPKGSFSTLEIQRTEQGDSAMYLCASSPLAGPDTQYFGPGTRLTVL.

This clonotype was detected only a few times. The junction departs from the called germline gene at one end, perhaps through a read error. V usage is TRBV7-2 and J usage is TRBJ2-7; 10 bases map to TRBD2. The CDR3 runs to 16 residues. Germline V CDR1 and CDR2: SGHTA, FQGNSA. The CDR3 here is CASSLASGGASYEQYF. The CDR3 DNA reads as TGTGCCAGCAGCCTAGCTAGCGGGGGAGCCTCCTACGAGCAGTACTTC.

Many counts were recorded for this clonotype. The chain has TRBV19 and TRBJ1-5; D perhaps matches TRBD1 (5 bases). CDR1 and CDR2 from the germline V gene are LNHDA and SQIVND (reference sequence). The V gene lost 4 bases and the J gene lost 2 bases, with 6 bases spanning the gap. There are 13 residues in the CDR3. The chain's CDR3 is CASSKQGNQPQHF. CDR3 nucleotide sequence: TGTGCCAGTAGTAAACAGGGCAATCAGCCCCAGCATTTT. Filled out from reference TRBV19 and TRBJ1-5, the complete variable domain reads DGGITQSPKYLFRKEGQNVTLSCEQNLNHDAMYWYRQDPGQGLRLIYYSQIVNDFQKGDIAEGYSVSREKKESFPLTVTSAQKNPTAFYLCASSKQGNQPQHFGDGTRLSIL.